The 22 T cell receptor beta chains listed next were all sequenced from one sample in a study of T cells in Graves' hyperthyroidism and ophthalmopathy. What was amplified from RNA transcripts were TCR beta CDR3 regions. TCR CDR3 underwent first-round RT-PCR with the HTBI primer set. Each CDR3 protein is one row after TCRdb ran MiXCR on the multiplex PCR reads. This table holds around 350,000 distinct CDR3 sequences, about 12% found once. The material sequenced was blood. These receptors all stem from a woman under 30 with Graves' hyperthyroidism.

This clonotype showed up many times. CDR3 protein: CASSLGPGAMTGELFF. The CDR3 region has the DNA TGTGCCAGCAGCTTAGGTCCGGGGGCGATGACCGGGGAGCTGTTTTTT. This rearrangement joins TRBV11-3 to TRBJ2-2; D assignment may be TRBD1 or TRBD2 (6 bases each). The germline gives CDR1 SGHNT, CDR2 YENEEA. There are 16 residues in the CDR3. Trimming removed 1 base from V and 5 bases from J, with 14 bases in between.

This clonotype was counted only a few times. This could be a read error, since a much larger clone is one nucleotide away. The CDR3 is CAGSLGLGQLAKNIQYF. Written as DNA, the CDR3 is TGTGCCGGCAGCTTAGGACTTGGACAGCTAGCCAAAAACATTCAGTACTTC. The gene calls are TRBV7-9 and TRBJ2-4; TRBD1 might be the D (6 bases). This CDR3 region has 17 residues. Germline CDR1 is SEHNR and CDR2 is FQNEAQ (reference sequence).

Ten or more counts support this clonotype. The genes are TRBV18 and TRBJ2-3; D possibly corresponds to TRBD2 (5 bases). Germline V gene sequence: CDR1 KGHSH, CDR2 LQKENI. This CDR3 is built from 13 residues. Trimming removed 0 bases at V and 9 bases at J, with 10 bases between. CDR3 sequence (DNA): TGTGCCAGCTCACCACCCCCGGGGTTAACGCAGTATTTT. Its protein product is CASSPPPGLTQYF.

This clonotype was detected only a few times. A single base separates this from a much larger clone, so it may be a read error. The V gene is TRBV27, the J gene TRBJ1-1, with D possibly matching TRBD1 (6 bases). CDR3 size: 13 residues. CDR1 and CDR2 from the germline V gene are MNHEY and SMNVEV (reference sequence). This chain's CDR3 is CASRITGITEASF. The CDR3 nucleotides read TGTGCCAGCAGGATTACAGGGATCACTGAAGCTTCCTTT.

This clonotype was observed a handful of times. The chain links TRBV28 to TRBJ2-7; D gene uncertain. Trimming removed 6 bases from V and 3 bases from J, with 12 bases in between. The CDR3 sequence is 13 residues long. CDR1 is MDHEN, CDR2 SYDVKM, per germline. CDR3 nucleotide sequence: TGTGCCAGCAGAACACAGAGCCTCTACGAGCAGTACTTC. The encoded protein is CASRTQSLYEQYF.

This clonotype was detected ten times or more. The CDR3 sequence: CASSPDSFPYGYTF. For the CDR3, the DNA is TGTGCCAGCAGCCCCGACTCCTTCCCCTATGGCTACACCTTC. This sequence joins TRBV12-3 or TRBV12-4 and TRBJ1-2; no definite D call. V was clipped by 6 bases and J by 4 bases, with 15 bases between them. The CDR3 length is 14 residues.

As concerns this clonotype: Being one base from a much bigger clone, this may be a read error. The CDR3 spells CASSLRRETGELFF. CDR3 DNA: TGTGCCAGCAGCCTTCGAAGAGAAACCGGGGAGCTGTTTTTT. This chain connects TRBV5-5 to TRBJ2-2; D call uncertain. CDR1 is SGHKS, CDR2 YYEKEE, per germline (reference sequence). The CDR3 extends over 14 amino acids. The ends were cut back, 4 bases at V and 5 bases at J, with 12 bases in the middle.

Here the CDR3 DNA reads TGTGCCAGCAGTTTAAATATAGAGACCCAGTACTTC. It codes for CASSLNIETQYF. This chain connects TRBV12-3 or TRBV12-4 to TRBJ2-5; D uncertain. V gave up 2 bases and J gave up 4 bases, with 5 bases separating them. This CDR3 is built from 12 residues.

The chain has TRBV6-2 or TRBV6-3 and TRBJ2-2; 9 bases agree with TRBD1. The J segment lost 6 bases and the V segment lost 4 bases, leaving 6 bases of the junction unmatched. Per the germline V gene, CDR1 is MNHEY and CDR2 is SVGEGT. The CDR3 has 15 amino acids. The CDR3 DNA follows: TGTGCCAGCAGTTCGACAGGGGGATCCGCCGGGGAGCTGTTTTTT. It specifies CASSSTGGSAGELFF.

This clonotype occurred many times. This chain links TRBV6-1 with TRBJ2-7; tentatively, D is TRBD1 (5 bases). Trimming took off 4 bases at V and 2 bases at J, with 12 bases between the two ends. This CDR3 has 14 residues. Germline V gene data show CDR1 as MNHNS and CDR2 as SASEGT. The CDR3 is CASSGGRPTYEQYF. The DNA for the CDR3 is TGTGCCAGCAGTGGGGGCAGGCCTACCTACGAGCAGTACTTC.

This clonotype was found many times. The chain recombines TRBV30 with TRBJ1-1; D ambiguous. V lost 6 bases, J lost 0 bases, and 8 bases lay in between. The CDR3 spans 12 residues. Germline loops: CDR1 GTSNPN, CDR2 SVGIG (reference sequence). CDR3 nucleotide sequence: TGTGCCTGTGGGAGACTGAACACTGAAGCTTTCTTT. Translated, it gives CACGRLNTEAFF.

Only a few counts were recorded for this clonotype. The rearrangement links TRBV5-1 to TRBJ1-4; no clear D. The CDR3 is 15 residues long. CDR1 and CDR2 from the germline V gene are SGHRS and YFSETQ. Trimming took 4 bases from V and 6 from J, leaving 16 bases between them. The CDR3 DNA sequence: TGCGCCAGCAGCCCCACCACGCAGACGGATGAAAAACTGTTTTTT. Protein: CASSPTTQTDEKLFF.

V is TRBV20-1 and J is TRBJ2-3, with 9 nucleotides matching TRBD1. This CDR3 contains 15 residues. Germline CDR1 reads DFQATT; CDR2 reads SNEGSKA (reference sequence). V lost 1 base to trimming and J lost 4 bases; unmatched junction nucleotides: 6. CDR3 sequence: CSARVGQGGPDTQYF. The CDR3 DNA reads as TGCAGTGCTAGAGTGGGACAGGGTGGACCAGATACGCAGTATTTT.

This chain connects TRBV29-1 to TRBJ2-1; 10 bases match TRBD2. CDR1 and CDR2 from the germline V gene are SQVTM and ANQGSEA. This CDR3 is 14 amino acids long. V lost 4 bases to trimming and J lost 8 bases; unmatched junction nucleotides: 8. The CDR3 is CSVGLLAGADEQFF. DNA for the CDR3: TGCAGCGTTGGATTGCTAGCGGGAGCCGATGAGCAGTTCTTC.

This clonotype has more than one count but fewer than ten. The junction differs from germline at one of its ends, possibly a read error. This sequence joins TRBV20-1 and TRBJ2-7, with 7 bases matching TRBD2. The CDR3 totals 15 residues. Germline V gene data show CDR1 as DFQATT and CDR2 as SNEGSKA (reference sequence). The CDR3 coding sequence is TGCAGTGCTAGAGGAGTGGAAGCGGGATCGGGAGAGCAGCACTTC. This codes for CSARGVEAGSGEQHF.

This clonotype showed up many times. The rearrangement links TRBV11-2 to TRBJ1-1; weak D call: TRBD1 (5 bases). Germline-derived CDR1 and CDR2 are SGHAT and FQNNGV. The CDR3 runs 14 residues. V dropped 1 base and J dropped 2 bases, with 8 bases sitting between them. The DNA for the CDR3 is TGTGCCAGCAGCTTAGGACAGCCTAACACTGAAGCTTTCTTT. It specifies CASSLGQPNTEAFF.

This clonotype has at least ten counts. The gene calls are TRBV11-2 and TRBJ2-1; D possibly corresponds to TRBD2 (6 bases). This CDR3 spans 17 amino acids. Germline CDR1 is SGHAT and CDR2 is FQNNGV. Trimming took off 2 bases at V and 3 bases at J, with 17 bases between the two ends. The CDR3 region is CASSLSKGGIGYNEQFF. CDR3 sequence (DNA): TGTGCCAGCAGCTTAAGCAAGGGCGGGATCGGCTACAATGAGCAGTTCTTC.

In its sample, this clonotype was seen many times. The rearrangement uses TRBV27 and TRBJ2-5; a weak D match, TRBD1 (5 bases). V lost 3 bases, J lost 5 bases, and 7 bases lay in between. The CDR3 totals 12 residues. Germline V gives CDR1 MNHEY, CDR2 SMNVEV (reference sequence). The CDR3 reads CASSFPGETQYF. The CDR3, as DNA: TGTGCCAGCAGTTTCCCAGGGGAGACCCAGTACTTC.

The genes are TRBV11-2 and TRBJ2-7; possibly TRBD2 for D (5 bases). The CDR3 consists of 14 residues. Per germline, CDR1 SGHAT and CDR2 FQNNGV. Trimming pared 5 bases from V and 1 base from J, leaving 12 bases between. CDR3: CASSNDGESYEQYF. CDR3 coding DNA: TGTGCCAGCAGCAACGACGGGGAGTCCTACGAGCAGTACTTC.

This clonotype appeared many times. The V gene is TRBV2, the J gene TRBJ2-1; D is unresolved. The CDR3 extends over 11 amino acids. Germline lookup yields CDR1 SNHLY and CDR2 FYNNEI. The V and J ends lost 8 bases and 8 bases respectively, with 10 bases between them. CDR3 amino acids: CASAVGDEQFF. As DNA, the CDR3 is TGTGCCAGCGCTGTTGGGGATGAGCAGTTCTTC.

This clonotype was seen repeatedly, ten times or more. The CDR3: CASSDGLNTEAFF. CDR3 bases: TGTGCCAGCTCAGACGGTCTGAACACTGAAGCTTTCTTT. The chain is built from TRBV7-8 and TRBJ1-1; D is unresolved. This CDR3 spans 13 amino acids. V lost 8 bases and J lost 0, with 10 bases in between. CDR1 SGHVS and CDR2 FQNEAQ come from the germline V gene.

There are many counts of this clonotype. This chain connects TRBV7-3 to TRBJ2-5, with D hard to call. Germline V lookup: CDR1 SGHTA, CDR2 FQGTGA. CDR3 length: 15 amino acids. Trimming took 5 bases from V and 2 from J, leaving 15 bases between them. In DNA form, the CDR3 reads TGTGCCAGCAGCCGTCGGGCCGGTTTTCAAGAGACCCAGTACTTC. Protein product: CASSRRAGFQETQYF.